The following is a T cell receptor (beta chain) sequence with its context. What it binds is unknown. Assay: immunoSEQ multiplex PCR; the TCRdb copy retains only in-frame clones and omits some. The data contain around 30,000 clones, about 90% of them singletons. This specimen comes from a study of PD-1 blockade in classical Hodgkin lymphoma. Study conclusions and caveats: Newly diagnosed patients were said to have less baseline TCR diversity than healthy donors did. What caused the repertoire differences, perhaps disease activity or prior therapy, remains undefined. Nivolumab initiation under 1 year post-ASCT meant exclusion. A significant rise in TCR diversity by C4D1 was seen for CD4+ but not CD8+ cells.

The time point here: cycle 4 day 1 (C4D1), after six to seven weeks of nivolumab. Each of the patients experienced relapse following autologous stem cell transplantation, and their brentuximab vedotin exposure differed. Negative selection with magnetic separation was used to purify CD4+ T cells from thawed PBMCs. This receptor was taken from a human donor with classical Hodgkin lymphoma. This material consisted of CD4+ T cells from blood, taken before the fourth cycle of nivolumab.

The CDR3 DNA sequence: TGCGCCAGCAGCCCTCGGACTAGCGGGAATGAGCAGTTCTTC. Protein sequence: CASSPRTSGNEQFF. The chain is built from TRBV4-1 and TRBJ2-1; the match to TRBD2 covers 11 bases. V lost 4 bases and J lost 7; bases outside the gene matches: 3. The CDR3 runs 14 residues. Germline V gene lookup returns CDR1 MGHRA and CDR2 YSYEKL.